Shown below are 26 T cell receptor beta chains from a single sample sequenced in a study of cytomegalovirus exposure and HLA in healthy donors. PCR was performed using 60 Vbeta and 13 Jbeta primers. Repertoires were generated with immunoSEQ multiplex PCR, while TCRdb's copy carries only in-frame clones and drops some. The table has more than 95,000 clones, roughly three quarters seen once. Sample: PBMCs. These TCRs come from a woman aged 18-29 years in good health and CMV-seropositive.

The rearrangement links TRBV7-3 to TRBJ2-3; 7 bases line up with TRBD1. Germline V gene sequence: CDR1 SGHTA, CDR2 FQGTGA. The CDR3 contains 15 residues. V gave up 4 bases and J gave up 1 base; unmatched junction bases: 5. The CDR3 region has the DNA TGTGCCAGCAGCTCTGACAGGGTTGGCACAGATACGCAGTATTTT. This translates into CASSSDRVGTDTQYF.

The J gene is TRBJ2-7, the V gene TRBV27, with 7 positions matching TRBD1. Trimming cost V 6 bases and J 4 bases; bases outside gene matches: 9. The CDR3 is 14 residues long. CDR1 and CDR2 (germline): MNHEY, SMNVEV (reference sequence). The CDR3 sequence: CASRPQGSGYEQYF. CDR3 nucleotide sequence: TGTGCCAGCAGGCCACAGGGGTCGGGGTACGAGCAGTACTTC.

In its sample, this clone ranks as medium-sized. The chain couples TRBV4-3 to TRBJ2-1, with 9 bases lining up with TRBD2. J lost 6 bases, V lost 1 base, and 4 bases had no gene match. There are 15 residues in the CDR3. CDR1 and CDR2 (germline): LGHNA, YSLEER. Written as DNA, the CDR3 is TGCGCCAGCAGCCAAGTTAGCGGGAGTTTCAATGAGCAGTTCTTC. Translation: CASSQVSGSFNEQFF.

Judged by abundance, this clone is medium-sized. The rearrangement joins TRBV4-1 to TRBJ1-6, with D possibly TRBD1 on 6 matching bases. Trimming took off 3 bases at V and 6 bases at J, with 15 bases between the two ends. Per germline, CDR1 MGHRA and CDR2 YSYEKL. The length of the CDR3 is 16 residues. The CDR3 DNA follows: TGCGCCAGCAGCCAGGAACAACAGGGTTCTAATTCACCCCTCCACTTT. It specifies CASSQEQQGSNSPLHF.

This chain connects TRBV10-3 to TRBJ2-3; tentative D call: TRBD1 (5 bases). V lost 0 bases and J lost 6, with 13 bases in between. The CDR3 is 15 amino acids. Per the germline V gene, CDR1 is ENHRY and CDR2 is SYGVKD. CDR3 in DNA: TGTGCCATCAGTGAGTCGAAAGGGGCGAGGGATACGCAGTATTTT. This encodes CAISESKGARDTQYF.

This chain uses TRBV5-4 with TRBJ2-5; TRBD1 might be the D (6 bases). With 6 bases removed from V and 3 bases from J, the gap between germline ends came to 15 bases. Germline CDR1 reads SGHNT; CDR2 reads YYREEE (reference sequence). This CDR3 comprises 14 residues. CDR3 amino acids: CASNFGRGEETQYF. The CDR3, as DNA: TGTGCCAGCAATTTCGGCAGGGGTGAAGAGACCCAGTACTTC.

The V and J genes are TRBV10-3 and TRBJ1-1; 9 bases are a match to TRBD1. Germline-derived CDR1 and CDR2 are ENHRY and SYGVKD. This CDR3 has 13 amino acids. V shed 8 bases, J shed 5 bases, and the junction held 6 bases outside the gene matches. CDR3 in DNA: TGTGCCATCTTGGGACAGGGTGTGACTGAAGCTTTCTTT. Residues: CAILGQGVTEAFF.

The chain links TRBV10-3 to TRBJ2-3, with 9 bases fitting TRBD2. The V gene end was trimmed by 4 bases and the J gene end by 3 bases; junction bases not matched to a gene: 5. CDR1 is ENHRY and CDR2 is SYGVKD in the germline V gene. The CDR3 is made up of 15 amino acids. The CDR3 DNA reads as TGTGCCATCAGTGGTAGCGGGAGAATTACAGATACGCAGTATTTT. Translated: CAISGSGRITDTQYF.

CDR3 residues: CASSYGLAEDTQYF. In DNA form, the CDR3 reads TGTGCCAGCAGTTACGGACTAGCGGAAGATACGCAGTATTTT. V gene TRBV27 combines with J gene TRBJ2-3; 10 nucleotides agree with TRBD2. CDR3 length: 14 residues. The germline V gene encodes CDR1 MNHEY and CDR2 SMNVEV (reference sequence). The J segment lost 5 bases and the V segment lost 4 bases, leaving 3 bases of the junction unmatched.

This sequence joins TRBV27 and TRBJ2-2, with 10 bases fitting TRBD2. Germline assignment: CDR1 MNHEY and CDR2 SMNVEV (reference sequence). The CDR3 contains 17 residues. Trimming at V came to 4 bases and at J to 4 bases, leaving 9 bases not matched to a gene. The CDR3 protein is CASSSDLAGVSTGELFF. The CDR3 region has the DNA TGTGCCAGCAGTTCAGACCTAGCGGGAGTAAGCACCGGGGAGCTGTTTTTT.

The gene calls are TRBV25-1 and TRBJ1-6, with 7 nucleotides matching TRBD1. J gave up 8 bases and V 6 bases, and 13 bases lay outside the gene matches. The CDR3 has 16 amino acids. Per the germline V gene, CDR1 is MGHDK and CDR2 is SYGVNS. The CDR3 here is CASSNTGAAGDSPLHF. The CDR3 nucleotides are TGTGCCAGCAGCAATACAGGGGCGGCGGGTGATTCACCCCTCCACTTT.

The chain employs TRBV6-1 and TRBJ2-2; TRBD1 is a possible D gene (7 bases). Trimming took 4 bases from V and 7 from J, leaving 13 bases between them. CDR1 and CDR2 (germline): MNHNS, SASEGT. The CDR3 has 14 amino acids. CDR3 amino acids: CASSGSQGGGELFF. The CDR3 bases are TGTGCCAGCAGTGGATCCCAGGGGGGCGGGGAGCTGTTTTTT.

V usage is TRBV7-7 and J usage is TRBJ2-1; D might be TRBD2 (6 bases). This CDR3 has 22 residues. V lost 5 bases and J lost 5, with 37 bases in between. From germline, CDR1 is SSHAT and CDR2 FNYEAQ (reference sequence). The CDR3 DNA sequence: TGTGCCAGCAGCCCCTGCTTACGGCACAGAGCGGGCCCCGGGGTGGGCCACAATGAGCAGTTCTTC. Translation gives CASSPCLRHRAGPGVGHNEQFF.

The chain employs TRBV9 and TRBJ2-7; TRBD2 matches at 8 bases. The CDR3 is 15 amino acids. Germline V gene sequence: CDR1 SGDLS, CDR2 YYNGEE. V was clipped by 4 bases and J by 3 bases; unmatched bases: 9. The CDR3, as DNA: TGTGCCAGCAGCCCCCGGGGGGGATGGGGCTACGAGCAGTACTTC. It encodes CASSPRGGWGYEQYF.

J is TRBJ2-2 and V is TRBV7-6; 8 nucleotides align to TRBD1. Germline assignment: CDR1 SGHVS and CDR2 FNYEAQ. The CDR3 is 16 residues long. J lost 5 bases, V lost 4 bases, and 9 bases had no gene match. The CDR3 region has the DNA TGTGCCAGCAGCTACCAGACAGGGGAATCTACCGGGGAGCTGTTTTTT. Translated, it gives CASSYQTGESTGELFF.

In this sample, this clone turned up a few times. Here the CDR3 DNA reads TGTGCCAGCTCACCACCCCTAGAATCCTCTAGCACAGATACGCAGTATTTT. Amino acids: CASSPPLESSSTDTQYF. J is TRBJ2-3 and V is TRBV18; D remains unclear. Trimming removed 0 bases at V and 0 bases at J, with 13 bases between. Germline V gives CDR1 KGHSH, CDR2 LQKENI. The CDR3 totals 17 residues. The whole variable domain, filled in from reference TRBV18 and TRBJ2-3, reads NAGVMQNPRHLVRRRGQEARLRCSPMKGHSHVYWYRQLPEEGLKFMVYLQKENIIDESGMPKERFSAEFPKEGPSILRIQQVVRGDSAAYFCASSPPLESSSTDTQYFGPGTRLTVL.

The chain has TRBV7-3 and TRBJ1-2; D perhaps matches TRBD1 (5 bases). Per the germline V gene, CDR1 is SGHTA and CDR2 is FQGTGA. There are 13 residues in the CDR3. V shed 5 bases and J shed 8 bases, with 15 bases lying between them. DNA of the CDR3: TGTGCCAGCAGCACAATATGGGGGGACGGCTACACCTTC. Translated, it gives CASSTIWGDGYTF.

Comment on this clone: The sample has other DNA sequences that encode this CDR3 too. The chain carries TRBV6-1 and TRBJ1-1; a possible D gene is TRBD1 (6 bases). Germline V lookup: CDR1 MNHNS, CDR2 SASEGT. The CDR3 consists of 13 residues. Trimming shortened V by 3 bases and J by 1 base, and 6 bases separated the two germline ends. This chain's CDR3 is CASSETGNTEAFF. CDR3 nucleotides: TGTGCCAGCAGTGAGACAGGGAACACTGAAGCTTTCTTT.

The chain employs TRBV19 and TRBJ2-7, with D perhaps matching TRBD2 (7 bases). The CDR3 extends over 13 amino acids. Looked up from germline, CDR1 is LNHDA and CDR2 is SQIVND (reference sequence). V lost 9 bases, J lost 5 bases, and 17 bases lay in between. The DNA for the CDR3 is TGTGCCAGCTCAGGGGCGGGAGTGAACGAGCAGTACTTC. This gives the protein CASSGAGVNEQYF.

The gene calls are TRBV29-1 and TRBJ1-2, with 7 bases matching TRBD1. J lost 5 bases, V lost 6 bases, and 9 bases had no gene match. Per germline, CDR1 SQVTM and CDR2 ANQGSEA. This CDR3 is 13 amino acids long. CDR3 protein: CSVSGTATYGYTF. The CDR3 DNA is TGCAGCGTATCAGGGACAGCAACTTATGGCTACACCTTC.

The chain carries TRBV27 and TRBJ2-1; D is perhaps TRBD1 (5 bases). Per germline, CDR1 MNHEY and CDR2 SMNVEV (reference sequence). The CDR3 is 16 amino acids. V lost 5 bases, J lost 7 bases, and 21 bases lay in between. CDR3: CASSRHGPREINEQFF. CDR3 nucleotides: TGTGCCAGCAGTCGTCACGGGCCCAGGGAAATAAATGAGCAGTTCTTC.

The chain has TRBV4-3 and TRBJ2-2; TRBD2 agrees at 9 bases. The V gene's germline CDR1 is LGHNA and CDR2 YSLEER. V gave up 7 bases and J gave up 6 bases; unmatched junction bases: 6. This CDR3 region has 14 residues. The CDR3 reads CASKAGGPSGELFF. The CDR3 region has the DNA TGCGCCAGCAAGGCGGGAGGGCCTTCCGGGGAGCTGTTTTTT.

This clone came up a few times. V usage is TRBV5-1 and J usage is TRBJ2-1; 10 positions agree with TRBD2. V trimming: 2 bases; J trimming: 10 bases; junction bases outside the gene matches: 6. This CDR3 contains 14 residues. CDR1 and CDR2 from the germline V gene are SGHRS and YFSETQ. CDR3 nucleotide sequence: TGCGCCAGCAGCTTTGGGACTAGCGAAGGAGAGCAGTTCTTC. It translates to CASSFGTSEGEQFF. Full variable domain (missing parts from reference TRBV5-1 and TRBJ2-1): KAGVTQTPRYLIKTRGQQVTLSCSPISGHRSVSWYQQTPGQGLQFLFEYFSETQRNKGNFPGRFSGRQFSNSRSEMNVSTLELGDSALYLCASSFGTSEGEQFFGPGTRLTVL.

The V and J genes are TRBV6-5 and TRBJ1-5, with 9 positions matching TRBD1. Looked up from germline, CDR1 is MNHEY and CDR2 is SVGAGI. V dropped 4 bases and J dropped 5; count of bases not matched to a gene: 9. There are 16 residues in the CDR3. The CDR3 loop reads CASSSLPGQGHQPQHF. The DNA of the CDR3 is TGTGCCAGCAGTTCCCTCCCGGGACAGGGTCATCAGCCCCAGCATTTT.

CDR3 DNA sequence: TGCGCCAGCAGCTTGGAGGGGACTACCACCCAGCAGTACTTC. It specifies CASSLEGTTTQQYF. The chain is built from TRBV5-1 and TRBJ2-7; the match to TRBD2 covers 7 bases. CDR3 length: 14 residues. CDR1 is SGHRS and CDR2 is YFSETQ in the germline V gene. Losses at the gene ends were 0 bases for V and 8 bases for J; bases not matched to a gene: 8.

V gene TRBV7-2 combines with J gene TRBJ1-5, with no clear D. CDR1 is SGHTA, CDR2 FQGNSA, per germline. The CDR3 runs 15 residues. The V gene lost 2 bases and the J gene lost 3 bases, with 11 bases spanning the gap. CDR3 nucleotide sequence: TGTGCCAGCAGCTTATCTCCCTCTGTCAATCAGCCCCAGCATTTT. Encoded protein: CASSLSPSVNQPQHF.